These 21 T cell receptor beta chains originate from one sample sequenced in a study of blood T cell repertoires in COVID-19. Some clones are missing from TCRdb's copy, which holds only in-frame ones; the method was immunoSEQ multiplex PCR. Among over 100,000 clones, 70% to 90% were seen once, and the ten largest hold approximately 10%. The source material was peripheral blood. These receptors originate from a man aged 50 to 60 with acute or convalescent COVID-19.

Notes on this clone: At one end, the junction sequence differs from germline, possibly due to a read error. The CDR3 bases are TGTGCCAGCAGCTTGGGGGTGGAGGGACAGGCTTTATTT. It translates to CASSLGVEGQALF. The J gene is TRBJ1-3, the V gene TRBV7-8, with 8 bases identical to TRBD1. Germline CDR1 SGHVS, CDR2 FQNEAQ. The CDR3 extends over 13 amino acids. Supplemented by reference TRBV7-8 and TRBJ1-3, the full variable domain reads GAGVSQSPRYKVAKRGQDVALRCDPISGHVSLFWYQQALGQGPEFLTYFQNEAQLDKSGLPSDRFFAERPEGSVSTLKIQRTQQEDSAVYLCASSLGVEGQALFGEGSWLTVV.

V gene TRBV6-5 combines with J gene TRBJ1-1; 11 bases fit TRBD1. Germline V lookup: CDR1 MNHEY, CDR2 SVGAGI. This CDR3 comprises 15 residues. V lost 6 bases, J lost 0 bases, and 3 bases stayed unmatched. DNA for the CDR3: TGTGCCAGCAGAGGGACAGGGGGACTGAACACTGAAGCTTTCTTT. This encodes CASRGTGGLNTEAFF.

This clone was found a few times. This chain connects TRBV18 to TRBJ2-3, with D uncertain. V lost 9 bases and J lost 4, with 20 bases in between. CDR1 is KGHSH, CDR2 LQKENI, per germline. This CDR3 is 15 amino acids long. In DNA, the CDR3 is TGTGCCAGTGGAGCGTTAGGTGAGGAGTCAGATACGCAGTATTTT. Translating gives CASGALGEESDTQYF.

The genes are TRBV4-2 and TRBJ2-1, with 7 bases aligning to TRBD2. The germline gives CDR1 LGHNA, CDR2 YNFKEQ. This CDR3 is built from 16 residues. V was pared by 1 base and J by 1 base, with 4 bases of the junction left unmatched. Here the CDR3 reads CASSQGASGSYNEQFF. In DNA form, the CDR3 reads TGTGCCAGCAGCCAAGGGGCTAGCGGTTCCTACAATGAGCAGTTCTTC.

The genes are TRBV2 and TRBJ1-1; unclear D gene. The CDR3 spans 14 residues. CDR1 and CDR2 (germline): SNHLY, FYNNEI. Trimming took off 3 bases at V and 5 bases at J, with 13 bases between the two ends. The CDR3 loop reads CASSEVRGGTEAFF. The CDR3 coding sequence is TGTGCCAGCAGTGAGGTACGGGGAGGGACTGAAGCTTTCTTT.

The chain combines TRBV2 with TRBJ2-2, with D unresolved. Trimming removed 2 bases from V and 5 bases from J, with 9 bases in between. Per the germline V gene, CDR1 is SNHLY and CDR2 is FYNNEI. The CDR3 consists of 14 residues. The CDR3 here is CASSENQITGELFF. The CDR3 DNA sequence: TGTGCCAGCAGTGAAAACCAGATTACCGGGGAGCTGTTTTTT.

V gene TRBV5-8 combines with J gene TRBJ1-5; 8 nucleotides align to TRBD1. This CDR3 region has 15 residues. V lost 4 bases and J lost 9; bases outside the gene matches: 12. The germline V gene encodes CDR1 SGHTS and CDR2 YDEGEE. The CDR3 reads CASSLGGQGIGPQHF. CDR3 in DNA: TGTGCCAGCAGCCTGGGCGGACAGGGAATAGGGCCCCAGCATTTT.

V is TRBV9 and J is TRBJ2-1, with 12 nucleotides matching TRBD2. CDR1 and CDR2 (germline): SGDLS, YYNGEE. This CDR3 is built from 15 residues. Trimming took 6 bases from V and 9 from J; bases not matched to a gene: 10. The CDR3 is CASTLRGLAGGEQFF. CDR3 sequence (DNA): TGTGCCAGCACCTTGAGGGGACTAGCGGGCGGTGAGCAGTTCTTC.

As to this clone: Sequence at one end of the junction differs from germline and may be a read error. Written as DNA, the CDR3 is TGTGCCAGCAGCGTAGAAAGGCTAGCGGGGGGAGGCGTCTTC. Translating it yields CASSVERLAGGGVF. The rearrangement links TRBV9 to TRBJ2-1, with 11 bases that match TRBD2. The CDR3 has 14 residues. The germline V gene has CDR1 SGDLS and CDR2 YYNGEE.

This clone has just a few counts. The chain employs TRBV28 and TRBJ1-1; TRBD1 agrees at 7 bases. In germline, CDR1 is MDHEN, CDR2 SYDVKM. The CDR3 runs 14 residues. J gave up 3 bases and V 7 bases, and 8 bases lay outside the gene matches. The CDR3 region is CASTHRGSHTEAFF. For the CDR3, the DNA is TGTGCCAGCACCCACAGGGGAAGTCACACTGAAGCTTTCTTT.

The chain couples TRBV5-1 to TRBJ1-1; 7 bases map to TRBD1. The length of the CDR3 is 14 residues. V dropped 0 bases and J dropped 3; count of bases not matched to a gene: 2. CDR1 and CDR2 (germline): SGHRS, YFSETQ. In nucleotides, the CDR3 is TGCGCCAGCAGCTTGGCAACAGGGGACACTGAAGCTTTCTTT. It specifies CASSLATGDTEAFF.

This chain uses TRBV11-2 with TRBJ2-4; D is possibly TRBD2 (7 bases). V was trimmed by 3 bases and J by 0 bases, leaving 18 bases between them. The CDR3 runs 18 residues. Germline loops: CDR1 SGHAT, CDR2 FQNNGV. CDR3: CASSFSQGGGLAKNIQYF. The CDR3 DNA follows: TGTGCCAGCAGCTTCTCCCAAGGGGGGGGACTAGCCAAAAACATTCAGTACTTC.

The chain combines TRBV11-2 with TRBJ1-2, with 7 bases aligning to TRBD1. Per the germline V gene, CDR1 is SGHAT and CDR2 is FQNNGV. The CDR3 consists of 14 residues. The junction had 5 bases not matched to a gene; V was cut back by 1 base and J by 6 bases. CDR3 sequence reads: CASSLGQGVDGYTF. CDR3 nucleotides: TGTGCCAGCAGCTTAGGACAGGGAGTCGATGGCTACACCTTC.

The rearrangement joins TRBV6-1 to TRBJ1-1; D remains ambiguous. V was pared by 2 bases and J by 6 bases, with 13 bases between. CDR1 is MNHNS and CDR2 is SASEGT in the germline V gene. CDR3 length equals 14 residues. The CDR3 here is CASSEMTMRAEAFF. The CDR3, as DNA: TGTGCCAGCAGTGAAATGACAATGAGAGCTGAAGCTTTCTTT.

V and J are TRBV11-1 and TRBJ1-1; 7 bases fit TRBD1. After removal of 4 bases from V and 2 bases from J, the junction contained 10 bases not matched to a gene. This CDR3 contains 16 residues. Germline assignment: CDR1 SGHAT and CDR2 FQDESV (reference sequence). This CDR3 is CASSSTEQGLNTEAFF. CDR3 in DNA: TGTGCCAGCAGCTCGACGGAACAGGGGCTAAACACTGAAGCTTTCTTT. Looking up the rest from reference TRBV11-1 and TRBJ1-1 gives the full variable domain: EAEVAQSPRYKITEKSQAVAFWCDPISGHATLYWYRQILGQGPELLVQFQDESVVDDSQLPKDRFSAERLKGVDSTLKIQPAELGDSAMYLCASSSTEQGLNTEAFFGQGTRLTVV.

V gene TRBV2 combines with J gene TRBJ1-1; 10 bases map to TRBD1. Trimming at V came to 8 bases and at J to 7 bases, leaving 4 bases not matched to a gene. Germline V gene sequence: CDR1 SNHLY, CDR2 FYNNEI. The CDR3 has 12 amino acids. CDR3: CASRQGAYEAFF. As DNA, the CDR3 is TGTGCCAGCCGACAGGGGGCATATGAAGCTTTCTTT.

This rearrangement joins TRBV5-1 to TRBJ1-2; 10 bases align to TRBD1. The CDR3 is 15 amino acids. V lost 1 base to trimming and J lost 7 bases; unmatched junction nucleotides: 7. Germline CDR1 and CDR2: SGHRS and YFSETQ. The CDR3 spells CASSLILGQGIGYTF. In DNA, the CDR3 is TGCGCCAGCAGCTTGATTTTGGGACAGGGGATTGGCTACACCTTC.

The rearrangement links TRBV7-6 to TRBJ1-2, with TRBD1 identical over 7 bases. V lost 2 bases and J lost 0; bases outside the gene matches: 6. Germline V lookup: CDR1 SGHVS, CDR2 FNYEAQ. The CDR3 has 16 residues. Here the CDR3 DNA reads TGTGCCAGCAGCTTATCCCCGGGACAGCCTAACTATGGCTACACCTTC. Translated: CASSLSPGQPNYGYTF.

The chain combines TRBV11-2 with TRBJ1-1; D uncertain. The CDR3 consists of 14 residues. Trimming took off 4 bases at V and 6 bases at J, with 15 bases between the two ends. Germline CDR1 reads SGHAT; CDR2 reads FQNNGV. CDR3 DNA sequence: TGTGCCAGCAGCTCGCTCCGAGGACTGGCTGAAGCTTTCTTT. It is translated as CASSSLRGLAEAFF.

The chain is built from TRBV20-1 and TRBJ1-2; D may be TRBD1 (5 bases). CDR3 length: 14 amino acids. The germline V gene has CDR1 DFQATT and CDR2 SNEGSKA (reference sequence). The germline V and J ends were trimmed by 3 bases and 4 bases, with 15 bases remaining between them. The CDR3 DNA sequence: TGCAGTGCTAGTCAAGGGGCGGAGAGCTATGGCTACACCTTC. Protein: CSASQGAESYGYTF.

The gene calls are TRBV7-2 and TRBJ2-3; TRBD2 is a possible D gene (6 bases). From germline, CDR1 is SGHTA and CDR2 FQGNSA. The CDR3 is 15 residues long. Trimming shortened V by 5 bases and J by 0 bases, and 12 bases separated the two germline ends. The CDR3 sequence is CASSPVAASTDTQYF. CDR3 nucleotide sequence: TGTGCCAGCAGCCCTGTAGCGGCTAGCACAGATACGCAGTATTTT.